A single sample gave rise to the 13 T cell receptor beta chains below, sequenced in a study of blood T cell repertoires in COVID-19. Assay: immunoSEQ multiplex PCR; the TCRdb copy retains only in-frame clones and omits some. The table records about 51,000 clones, around 90% of them present only once. Sequenced material: peripheral blood. Receptors were obtained from a man in his fifties with acute or convalescent COVID-19.

The chain carries TRBV7-2 and TRBJ1-6; 7 positions agree with TRBD1. CDR1 is SGHTA, CDR2 FQGNSA, per germline. Trimming took 0 bases from V and 2 from J; bases not matched to a gene: 7. The CDR3 runs 18 residues. CDR3 sequence: CASSLAGQGVAYNSPLHF. The CDR3 coding sequence is TGTGCCAGCAGCTTAGCGGGCCAGGGGGTCGCCTATAATTCACCCCTCCACTTT.

This clone was seen once. CDR3: CASSSQGVLTGELFF. CDR3 sequence (DNA): TGTGCCAGTAGTTCCCAGGGGGTTTTGACCGGGGAGCTGTTTTTT. V usage is TRBV19 and J usage is TRBJ2-2; the match to TRBD1 covers 7 bases. This CDR3 spans 15 amino acids. V shed 5 bases, J shed 5 bases, and the junction held 8 bases outside the gene matches. The germline V gene has CDR1 LNHDA and CDR2 SQIVND (reference sequence).

This clone was recorded once. The chain links TRBV19 to TRBJ2-4; D gene uncertain. The V gene's germline CDR1 is LNHDA and CDR2 SQIVND (reference sequence). V lost 2 bases to trimming and J lost 1 base, with 18 bases between them. The CDR3 sequence is 18 residues long. The CDR3 nucleotides read TGTGCCAGTAGTATAAGTCTGAGAGCCTCCGAGGCCAAAAACATTCAGTACTTC. Protein product: CASSISLRASEAKNIQYF.

The chain couples TRBV4-2 to TRBJ2-5, with 11 bases matching TRBD2. Germline V gene data show CDR1 as LGHNA and CDR2 as YNFKEQ. The CDR3 covers 17 residues. With V trimmed by 0 bases and J by 5 bases, 8 bases remained unmatched. DNA of the CDR3: TGTGCCAGCAGCCAAGAGGCTAGCGGGGGGTGGCGGGAGACCCAGTACTTC. As protein: CASSQEASGGWRETQYF.

CDR3 sequence reads: CASRQGAGEKLFF. The CDR3 DNA reads as TGCGCCAGTAGACAGGGGGCGGGTGAAAAACTGTTTTTT. This chain joins TRBV5-1 and TRBJ1-4; 10 nucleotides line up with TRBD1. The CDR3 runs 13 residues. CDR1 and CDR2 (germline): SGHRS, YFSETQ. The V segment lost 8 bases and the J segment 7 bases; nucleotides outside the gene matches: 5.

This chain connects TRBV25-1 to TRBJ1-4; possibly TRBD1 for D (6 bases). Deletions cut 4 bases from V and 7 bases from J, with 16 bases between. In germline, CDR1 is MGHDK, CDR2 SYGVNS. This CDR3 is 15 amino acids long. DNA of the CDR3: TGTGCCAGCAGTGGAGCCCAGGGGTGGCTTGAAAAACTGTTTTTT. Its translation: CASSGAQGWLEKLFF.

The CDR3 nucleotides are TGTGCCACCAGTGATTCACCTGGACTAGCGGGGGTGATGGCAGATACGCAGTATTTT. Its protein product is CATSDSPGLAGVMADTQYF. The chain links TRBV24-1 to TRBJ2-3; 13 bases map to TRBD2. V lost 2 bases to trimming and J lost 4 bases; unmatched junction nucleotides: 11. In germline, CDR1 is KGHDR, CDR2 SFDVKD. The length of the CDR3 is 19 residues.

The rearrangement links TRBV7-8 to TRBJ2-2; D is possibly TRBD2 (7 bases). Germline-derived CDR1 and CDR2 are SGHVS and FQNEAQ. This CDR3 region has 17 residues. Trimming cost V 5 bases and J 2 bases, with 18 bases left between them. CDR3 protein: CASSPRGASGNTGELFF. The CDR3 bases are TGTGCCAGCAGCCCTAGGGGGGCTAGCGGTAACACCGGGGAGCTGTTTTTT.

This clone was seen a few times. The CDR3 DNA follows: TGTGCCAGCAGCTCCGGGACAGCGCATTCACCCCTCCACTTT. It codes for CASSSGTAHSPLHF. V gene TRBV7-9 combines with J gene TRBJ1-6, with 7 bases that match TRBD1. Trimming took 4 bases from V and 8 from J; bases not matched to a gene: 5. The CDR3 loop spans 14 amino acids. CDR1 is SEHNR and CDR2 is FQNEAQ in the germline V gene (reference sequence).

The CDR3 sequence: CASSPGVRLAGGVVEQFF. The CDR3 region has the DNA TGCGCCAGCAGCCCGGGAGTTAGACTAGCGGGGGGGGTGGTGGAGCAGTTCTTC. The chain couples TRBV5-1 to TRBJ2-1, with 14 positions matching TRBD2. This CDR3 has 18 residues. V lost 4 bases, J lost 10 bases, and 16 bases stayed unmatched. Germline-derived CDR1 and CDR2 are SGHRS and YFSETQ.

J is TRBJ2-7 and V is TRBV11-2; 11 nucleotides match TRBD1. The CDR3 runs 16 residues. CDR1 and CDR2 from the germline V gene are SGHAT and FQNNGV. The V and J ends lost 6 bases and 4 bases, in that order; junction bases with no gene match: 11. The CDR3 region is CASRFSRTGGAYEQYF. The CDR3 nucleotides read TGTGCCAGCAGATTTTCTCGGACAGGGGGCGCGTACGAGCAGTACTTC.

V usage is TRBV27 and J usage is TRBJ1-3, with 8 bases identical to TRBD1. CDR3 length: 17 residues. V gave up 2 bases and J gave up 8 bases; unmatched junction bases: 14. CDR1 is MNHEY, CDR2 SMNVEV, per germline (reference sequence). CDR3 in amino acids: CASSLITSGQGVDTIYF. CDR3 nucleotides: TGTGCCAGCAGTTTAATAACTTCTGGACAGGGCGTTGACACCATATATTTT.

The chain carries TRBV5-1 and TRBJ1-1; the match to TRBD1 covers 7 bases. This CDR3 comprises 14 residues. CDR1 is SGHRS, CDR2 YFSETQ, per germline. The V gene end was trimmed by 4 bases and the J gene end by 5 bases; junction bases not matched to a gene: 8. The CDR3 sequence: CASSPVTGSTEAFF. The DNA of the CDR3 is TGCGCCAGCAGCCCCGTGACAGGGAGTACTGAAGCTTTCTTT.